The 11 T cell receptor beta chains presented below share a single source sample, sequenced in a study of blood T cell repertoires in COVID-19. Only in-frame clones appear in the TCRdb table, and some are missing; sequencing was by immunoSEQ multiplex PCR. The data show fewer than 70,000 clones, roughly nine tenths seen once. Sequenced input: peripheral blood. Receptors were obtained from a man aged 45-65 years with active COVID-19.

The CDR3 DNA reads TGTGCCAGCAGCACGCCGGCCGGAGACAGGGACACTGAAGCTTTCTTT. Its translation is CASSTPAGDRDTEAFF. The rearrangement links TRBV5-6 to TRBJ1-1, with 7 bases aligning to TRBD1. The V gene's germline CDR1 is SGHDT and CDR2 YYEEEE. The CDR3 sequence is 16 residues long. The J segment lost 3 bases and the V segment lost 4 bases, leaving 12 bases of the junction unmatched.

The rearrangement links TRBV5-1 to TRBJ2-3; a weak D match, TRBD1 (6 bases). The germline CDR1 and CDR2 sequences are SGHRS and YFSETQ. This CDR3 region has 15 residues. V lost 0 bases to trimming and J lost 6 bases, with 14 bases between them. CDR3 DNA: TGCGCCAGCAGCTTGGCCCAGGGGCCAACTGATACGCAGTATTTT. Residues: CASSLAQGPTDTQYF.

The V and J genes are TRBV7-3 and TRBJ2-2; no definite D call. Trimming shortened V by 5 bases and J by 3 bases, and 13 bases separated the two germline ends. Germline loops: CDR1 SGHTA, CDR2 FQGTGA. CDR3 length equals 15 residues. CDR3 bases: TGTGCCAGCAGCCCCACTAAGTCGGACACCGGGGAGCTGTTTTTT. Protein: CASSPTKSDTGELFF.

The V and J genes are TRBV29-1 and TRBJ2-7; 7 bases line up with TRBD1. V was clipped by 7 bases and J by 2 bases; unmatched bases: 5. This CDR3 region has 12 residues. In germline, CDR1 is SQVTM, CDR2 ANQGSEA. This chain's CDR3 is CSAVTGTYEQYF. CDR3 bases: TGCAGCGCCGTGACAGGGACCTACGAGCAGTACTTC.

The rearrangement joins TRBV6-2 or TRBV6-3 to TRBJ2-3; D might be TRBD2 (7 bases). Trimming took off 9 bases at V and 1 base at J, with 17 bases between the two ends. The germline V gene encodes CDR1 MNHEY and CDR2 SVGEGT. The CDR3 contains 15 residues. The CDR3 DNA reads as TGTGCCAGTAGTGGGCGGGGGCTTCGCACAGATACGCAGTATTTT. It yields the protein CASSGRGLRTDTQYF.

This rearrangement joins TRBV4-1 to TRBJ1-4, with D uncertain. V lost 2 bases and J 0 bases, leaving 7 bases between the germline ends. CDR1 is MGHRA and CDR2 is YSYEKL in the germline V gene. CDR3 length: 15 amino acids. The CDR3 loop is CASSQLAATNEKLFF. As DNA, the CDR3 is TGCGCCAGCAGCCAACTGGCAGCAACTAATGAAAAACTGTTTTTT.

The chain couples TRBV7-9 to TRBJ1-4; the match to TRBD1 covers 7 bases. CDR3 size: 19 residues. Trimming removed 4 bases from V and 8 bases from J; junction bases left unmatched: 22. Germline CDR1 is SEHNR and CDR2 is FQNEAQ (reference sequence). The CDR3 spells CASSSLVLRGKGSDEKLFF. DNA of the CDR3: TGTGCCAGCAGCTCCCTAGTGCTCAGGGGGAAGGGATCGGACGAAAAACTGTTTTTT.

This chain links TRBV6-1 with TRBJ2-7; D is perhaps TRBD2 (7 bases). The CDR3 extends over 16 amino acids. Deletions cut 1 base from V and 1 base from J, with 14 bases between. CDR1 and CDR2 from the germline V gene are MNHNS and SASEGT. The CDR3 region has the DNA TGTGCCAGCAGTGAAGTGGGGGGGGGCACTTCCTACGAGCAGTACTTC. Translating gives CASSEVGGGTSYEQYF.

The chain uses TRBV10-2 and TRBJ2-1, with 16 bases identical to TRBD2. CDR3 length equals 14 residues. Losses at the gene ends were 10 bases for V and 10 bases for J; bases not matched to a gene: 7. The germline V gene encodes CDR1 WSHSY and CDR2 SAAADI. The CDR3: CATGTSGGAGEQFF. CDR3 sequence (DNA): TGCGCCACCGGGACTAGCGGGGGGGCCGGGGAGCAGTTCTTC.

This chain joins TRBV19 and TRBJ1-2; 8 positions agree with TRBD1. Germline V lookup: CDR1 LNHDA, CDR2 SQIVND (reference sequence). V dropped 5 bases and J dropped 4; count of bases not matched to a gene: 12. The CDR3 sequence is 16 residues long. The CDR3 sequence: CASSQMGQEGTYGYTF. In DNA form, the CDR3 reads TGTGCCAGTAGTCAAATGGGACAGGAGGGGACCTATGGCTACACCTTC.

The chain links TRBV5-1 to TRBJ1-2; D is unclear. V was cut by 7 bases and J by 3 bases, with 16 bases left in between. This CDR3 comprises 14 residues. The germline gives CDR1 SGHRS, CDR2 YFSETQ. DNA for the CDR3: TGCGCCAGCGGGCCCGGGGAGATCTACTATGGCTACACCTTC. Translated, it gives CASGPGEIYYGYTF. Full variable domain (outside the CDR3, taken from reference TRBV5-1 and TRBJ1-2): KAGVTQTPRYLIKTRGQQVTLSCSPISGHRSVSWYQQTPGQGLQFLFEYFSETQRNKGNFPGRFSGRQFSNSRSEMNVSTLELGDSALYLCASGPGEIYYGYTFGSGTRLTVV.